Sequencing of this T cell receptor beta chain was carried out in a study of blood T cell repertoires in COVID-19. TCRdb's table, derived via immunoSEQ multiplex PCR, lists solely in-frame clones and lacks some. This table holds 140,000 to 150,000 clones, 85% to 90% found once. The material sequenced was PBMCs or T cells enriched from blood (not recorded which). This clonotype was obtained from a man between 60 and 70 years old who had recovered from COVID-19.

The CDR3 loop reads CASQDTGGIYEQFF. CDR3 in DNA: TGCGCCAGTCAGGACACGGGGGGCATTTATGAGCAGTTCTTC. The genes are TRBV5-1 and TRBJ2-1; possibly TRBD2 for D (7 bases). The germline V gene encodes CDR1 SGHRS and CDR2 YFSETQ. This CDR3 has 14 amino acids. Trimming shortened V by 8 bases and J by 8 bases, and 20 bases separated the two germline ends. The full variable domain, completed using reference TRBV5-1 and TRBJ2-1, is KAGVTQTPRYLIKTRGQQVTLSCSPISGHRSVSWYQQTPGQGLQFLFEYFSETQRNKGNFPGRFSGRQFSNSRSEMNVSTLELGDSALYLCASQDTGGIYEQFFGPGTRLTVL.